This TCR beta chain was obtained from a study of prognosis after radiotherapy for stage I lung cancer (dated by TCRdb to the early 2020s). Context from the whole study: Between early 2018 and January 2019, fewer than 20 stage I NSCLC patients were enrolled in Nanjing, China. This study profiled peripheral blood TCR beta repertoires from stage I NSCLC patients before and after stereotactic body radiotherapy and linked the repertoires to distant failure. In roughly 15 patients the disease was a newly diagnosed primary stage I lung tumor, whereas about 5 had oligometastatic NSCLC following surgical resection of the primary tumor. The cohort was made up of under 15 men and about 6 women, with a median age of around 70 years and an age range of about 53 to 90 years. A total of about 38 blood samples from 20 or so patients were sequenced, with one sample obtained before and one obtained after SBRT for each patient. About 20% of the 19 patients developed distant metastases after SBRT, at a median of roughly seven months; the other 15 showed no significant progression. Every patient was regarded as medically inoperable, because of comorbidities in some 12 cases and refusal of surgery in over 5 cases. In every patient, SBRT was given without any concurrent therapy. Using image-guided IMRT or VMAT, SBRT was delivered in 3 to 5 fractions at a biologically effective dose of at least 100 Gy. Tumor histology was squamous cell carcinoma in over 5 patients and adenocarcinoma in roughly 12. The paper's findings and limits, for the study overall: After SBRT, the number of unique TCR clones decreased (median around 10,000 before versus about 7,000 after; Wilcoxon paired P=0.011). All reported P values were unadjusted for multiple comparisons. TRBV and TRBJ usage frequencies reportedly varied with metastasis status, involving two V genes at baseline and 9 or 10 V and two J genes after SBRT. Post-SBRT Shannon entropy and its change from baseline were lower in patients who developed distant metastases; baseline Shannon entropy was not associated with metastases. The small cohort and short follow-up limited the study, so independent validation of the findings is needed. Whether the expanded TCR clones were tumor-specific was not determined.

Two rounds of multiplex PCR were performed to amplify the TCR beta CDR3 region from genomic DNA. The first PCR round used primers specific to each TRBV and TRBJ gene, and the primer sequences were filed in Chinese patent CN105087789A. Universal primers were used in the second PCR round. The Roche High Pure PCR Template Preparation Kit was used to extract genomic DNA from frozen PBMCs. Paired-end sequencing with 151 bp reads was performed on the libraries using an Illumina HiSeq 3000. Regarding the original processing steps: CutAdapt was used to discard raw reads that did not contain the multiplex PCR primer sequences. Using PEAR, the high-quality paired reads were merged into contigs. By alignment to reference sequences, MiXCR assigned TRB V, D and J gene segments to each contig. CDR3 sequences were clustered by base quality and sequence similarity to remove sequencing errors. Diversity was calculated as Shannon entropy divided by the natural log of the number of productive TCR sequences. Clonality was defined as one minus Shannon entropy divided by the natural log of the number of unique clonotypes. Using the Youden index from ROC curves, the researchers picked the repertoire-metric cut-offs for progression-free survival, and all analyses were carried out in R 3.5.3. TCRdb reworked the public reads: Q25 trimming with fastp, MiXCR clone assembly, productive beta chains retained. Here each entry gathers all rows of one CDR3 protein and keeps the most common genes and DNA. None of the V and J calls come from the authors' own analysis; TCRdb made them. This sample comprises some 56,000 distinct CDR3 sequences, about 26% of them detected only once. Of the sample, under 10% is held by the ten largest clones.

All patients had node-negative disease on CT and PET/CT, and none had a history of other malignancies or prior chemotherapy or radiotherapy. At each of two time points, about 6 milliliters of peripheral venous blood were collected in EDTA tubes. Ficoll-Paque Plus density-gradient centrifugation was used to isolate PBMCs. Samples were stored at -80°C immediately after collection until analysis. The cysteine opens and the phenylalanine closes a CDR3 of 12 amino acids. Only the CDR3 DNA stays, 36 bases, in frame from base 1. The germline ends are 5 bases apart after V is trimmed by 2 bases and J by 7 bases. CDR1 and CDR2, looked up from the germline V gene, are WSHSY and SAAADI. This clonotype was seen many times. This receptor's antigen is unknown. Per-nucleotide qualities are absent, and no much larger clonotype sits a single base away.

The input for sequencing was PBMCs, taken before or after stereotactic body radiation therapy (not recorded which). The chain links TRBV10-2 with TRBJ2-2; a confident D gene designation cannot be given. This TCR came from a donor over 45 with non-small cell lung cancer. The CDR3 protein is CASSEGFGELFF. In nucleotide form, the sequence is TGCGCCAGCAGTGAGGGGTTCGGGGAGCTGTTTTTT.